This TCR beta chain is from a study of blood T cell repertoires in COVID-19. Overall study context: Acute and convalescent COVID-19 specimens originated in the United States, Italy and Spain.

Authors' data handling: Estimation of nucleated cell counts relied on the amplification of reference gene primers. Measured with immunoSEQ multiplex PCR; TCRdb has only the in-frame clones, and not every one. V, J and clone size reflect that table, while D and trimming were determined from the DNA. The sample holds 300,000 to 350,000 clones; about 86% are singletons and the top ten take 3.5% to 4.5%. Trimming cost V 2 bases and J 3 bases; bases outside gene matches: 0. CDR1 is ENHRY, CDR2 SYGVKD, per germline. The CDR3 loop spans 15 amino acids. Each participant's cohort was designated according to participant-reported clinical history.

The source is a woman in her forties with acute COVID-19. The chain uses TRBV10-3 and TRBJ2-3, with TRBD2 matching 12 bases. Sequencing was performed on PBMCs or T cells enriched from blood (not recorded which). CDR3 coding DNA: TGTGCCATCAGTGAGGGACTAGCGGGAACAGATACGCAGTATTTT. Amino acid sequence: CAISEGLAGTDTQYF.